The subject of this entry is one TCR beta chain. Its antigen is unidentified. The sample comes from a study of T cell responses to AZD1222 COVID-19 vaccine. Overall study findings and caveats: Donors in the cohort were predominantly white British and more often female, and clonal diversity was possibly underestimated. Along spike, vaccine-associated CD4 TCRs were found throughout, with dominance at 160-218 and 743-854.

V was clipped by 4 bases and J by 2 bases, with 17 bases between them. CDR1 SGHNT and CDR2 YYREEE come from the germline V gene (reference sequence). This CDR3 contains 16 residues. Libraries were prepared by immunoSEQ multiplex PCR; TCRdb keeps only in-frame clonotypes and omits some of them. The sample has 130,000 to 150,000 clones; approximately 90% are singletons. This sequence was found in an adult in good health. The sample here was peripheral blood, taken on day 0 of AZD1222 vaccination. V usage is TRBV5-4 and J usage is TRBJ2-3, with D perhaps TRBD2 (7 bases). The CDR3 is CASSAGATSTTDTQYF. In nucleotides, the CDR3 is TGTGCCAGCAGCGCGGGGGCGACTAGCACCACAGATACGCAGTATTTT.